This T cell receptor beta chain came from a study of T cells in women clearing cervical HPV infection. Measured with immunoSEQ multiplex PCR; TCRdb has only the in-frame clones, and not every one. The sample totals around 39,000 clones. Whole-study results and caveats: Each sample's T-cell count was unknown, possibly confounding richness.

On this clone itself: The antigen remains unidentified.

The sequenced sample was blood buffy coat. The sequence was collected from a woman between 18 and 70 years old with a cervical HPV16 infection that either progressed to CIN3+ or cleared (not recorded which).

This chain's CDR3 is CARERDSQETQYF. The CDR3 DNA, read in part, is TGTGCCAGGGAGCGGGACAGCCAAGAGACC. This chain links TRBV19 with TRBJ2-5; TRBD1 or TRBD2 may be the D gene (7 bases each). The CDR3 end lies 3 residues beyond the end of the read and is filled in from the germline J gene. The germline V gene has CDR1 LNHDA and CDR2 SQIVND (reference sequence). The CDR3 runs to 13 residues. Trimming took 9 bases from V and 1 from J, leaving 12 bases between them.